This entry features one T cell receptor beta chain sequence. Only in-frame clones appear in the TCRdb table, and some are missing; sequencing was by immunoSEQ multiplex PCR. The sample contains around 280,000 clones, around nine tenths of which appear only once. The data were taken from a study of blood T cell repertoires in COVID-19. Study information: T cells, B-cell-depleted T cells, or PBMCs provided the cDNA or gDNA that served as material.

The origin of this receptor is a man in his 70s with acute or convalescent COVID-19. The sample was peripheral blood.

This CDR3 reads CASRRGTGLYEQYF. The CDR3 coding sequence is TGTGCCAGCAGGAGAGGGACAGGACTCTACGAGCAGTACTTC. The gene calls are TRBV6-5 and TRBJ2-7; 8 bases fit TRBD1. V shed 6 bases and J 3 bases; nucleotides not matched to a gene: 7. Germline lookup yields CDR1 MNHEY and CDR2 SVGAGI. The CDR3 totals 14 residues.